Listed below are T cell receptor beta chains from one sample, sequenced in a study of shared clonotypes between healthy human individuals. The repertoire was sequenced with immunoSEQ multiplex PCR; TCRdb's copy has only in-frame clones and lacks some. Of millions of clones in the sample, around 94% are singletons; the top ten hold about 0.13%. Sequenced: naive CD4+ T cells sorted from blood. These receptors were collected from a man between 18 and 35 years old in good health. Each CDR3 is given with its conserved first and last residue. Each record gives: V gene, D gene, clone size, J gene, CDR3 DNA, CDR3 protein. The D gene is left open where the match is weak. Rows may omit the clone size; those that give it use once, few, many or a size class.

TRBV5-1,TRBD1,.,TRBJ2-7,TGCGCCAGCAGCTTGGGGGACAGCGACTTCTACGAGCAGTACTTC,CASSLGDSDFYEQYF
TRBV6-5,TRBD1,.,TRBJ1-4,TGTGCCAGCACCCGCTCAGGGGGTGAAAAACTGTTTTTT,CASTRSGGEKLFF
TRBV7-6,.,.,TRBJ2-1,TGTGCCAGCAGCTTAGGTCAAGGGGCCAGCTCCTACAATGAGCAGTTCTTC,CASSLGQGASSYNEQFF
TRBV5-1,TRBD1,.,TRBJ1-2,TGCGCCAGCAGCTCCTCCCGGACAGGGGGCTACGACTATGGCTACACCTTC,CASSSSRTGGYDYGYTF
TRBV7-2,TRBD1,once,TRBJ2-4,TGTGCCAGCAGCCCCAGGACAGGGAGGAACATTCAGTACTTC,CASSPRTGRNIQYF
TRBV30,.,.,TRBJ1-5,TGTGCCTGGAGTGCGTCCCGGACACCATATAGCAATCAGCCCCAGCATTTT,CAWSASRTPYSNQPQHF
TRBV6-6,TRBD2,.,TRBJ2-3,TGTGCCAGCCGGACTAGCGGAACAGATACGCAGTATTTT,CASRTSGTDTQYF
TRBV11-2,.,.,TRBJ2-7,TGTGCCAGCAGCTTGACGACCCAAGTGGGCGAGCAGTACTTC,CASSLTTQVGEQYF
TRBV11-2,.,.,TRBJ1-1,TGTGCCAGCAGCCTTTCCCCGACGAACACTGAAGCTTTCTTT,CASSLSPTNTEAFF
TRBV13,.,.,TRBJ2-2,TGTGCCAGCAGCCCCCGGACAACCAACACCGGGGAGCTGTTTTTT,CASSPRTTNTGELFF
TRBV29-1,TRBD1,.,TRBJ2-7,TGCAGCGTTGAACGGCAGGGGGCAGACGAGCAGTACTTC,CSVERQGADEQYF
TRBV13,.,.,TRBJ2-7,TGTGCCAGCAGCTTAGAGGGTTTTGACTCCTACGAGCAGTACTTC,CASSLEGFDSYEQYF
TRBV11-2,TRBD2,.,TRBJ2-1,TGTGCCAGCAGCTTAGGGAATCACCAGCGGGATACGAAGTACAATGAGCAGTTCTTC,CASSLGNHQRDTKYNEQFF
TRBV5-1,TRBD2,.,TRBJ2-5,TGCGCCAGCAGGTTAGCGGGGGACCCACAAGAGACCCAGTACTTC,CASRLAGDPQETQYF
TRBV19,TRBD2,.,TRBJ2-3,TGTGCCAGTAATCCAGCGGGGTTGTCAGATACGCAGTATTTT,CASNPAGLSDTQYF
TRBV6-6,TRBD1,.,TRBJ1-1,TGTGCCAGCAGTTACATACAGGGGTCGGGCACTGAAGCTTTCTTT,CASSYIQGSGTEAFF
TRBV9,TRBD1,.,TRBJ1-4,TGTGCCAGCAGCTCCAGACAGGGATGGGGCGAAAAACTGTTTTTT,CASSSRQGWGEKLFF
TRBV2,.,.,TRBJ1-3,TGTGCCAGCAGTGAGGGCCAGGGGAACGGTGGAAACACCATATATTTT,CASSEGQGNGGNTIYF
TRBV30,TRBD2,.,TRBJ2-3,TGTGCCTGGAGCGCTTCGGGACTAGCGCAGATCACAGATACGCAGTATTTT,CAWSASGLAQITDTQYF
TRBV18,.,.,TRBJ2-7,TGTGCCAGCTCACCAGCGGTGGGAGTCGAGCAGTACTTC,CASSPAVGVEQYF
TRBV6-1,.,.,TRBJ1-3,TGTGCCAGCAGTGGTTCAATTAACCCTGGAAACACCATATATTTT,CASSGSINPGNTIYF
TRBV5-6,TRBD1,.,TRBJ2-3,TGTGCCAGCAGCTTACAGGGGGCAGTACAAGATACGCAGTATTTT,CASSLQGAVQDTQYF
TRBV7-2,.,.,TRBJ2-7,TGTGCCAGCAGTTACGAGGGGGGATCCGGAAACGAGCAGTACTTC,CASSYEGGSGNEQYF
TRBV28,.,.,TRBJ1-4,TGTGCCAGCAGTTTTGGGGGGAGGGAAAAACTGTTTTTT,CASSFGGREKLFF
TRBV30,.,.,TRBJ2-5,TGTGCCTGGGAATACGGGACCCCAGTGACCCAGTACTTC,CAWEYGTPVTQYF
TRBV5-1,.,.,TRBJ1-3,TGCGCCAGCAGCTTGGGGACGGGTGGAAACACCATATATTTT,CASSLGTGGNTIYF
TRBV18,.,.,TRBJ2-1,TGTGCCAGCTCTTCCAATTGGGGTACTGAGCAGTTCTTC,CASSSNWGTEQFF
TRBV18,.,.,TRBJ2-7,TGTGCCAGCTCACCGGAGACAGGCTACGAGCAGTACTTC,CASSPETGYEQYF
TRBV9,.,.,TRBJ2-6,TGTGCCAGCAGTGCTACAGGGATAGGGGCCAACGTCCTGACTTTC,CASSATGIGANVLTF
TRBV6-6,TRBD1,.,TRBJ2-7,TGTGCCAGCTGCAGGGGGATCTACGAGCAGTACTTC,CASCRGIYEQYF
TRBV5-4,TRBD2,.,TRBJ2-1,TGTGCCAGCAGCTTGGAGCGGGGGGGCTCCTACAATGAGCAGTTCTTC,CASSLERGGSYNEQFF
TRBV5-1,.,.,TRBJ2-1,TGCGCCAGCAGCTTCAAAAAGGGCGCGCTAAAAAACAACAATGAGCAGTTCTTC,CASSFKKGALKNNNEQFF
TRBV6-6,TRBD1,.,TRBJ1-5,TGTGCCAGCAGAGCCACAGGGGGAGGCAATCAGCCCCAGCATTTT,CASRATGGGNQPQHF
TRBV5-1,.,.,TRBJ2-7,TGCGCCAGCAGCTTGGGGGATATGACTCTCCCCTACGAGCAGTACTTC,CASSLGDMTLPYEQYF
TRBV2,.,.,TRBJ2-7,TGTGCCAGCAGTGAAATGGGGAGGGGGAGTGACGAGCAGTACTTC,CASSEMGRGSDEQYF
TRBV15,TRBD1,.,TRBJ1-1,TGTGCCACCAGCAGAGCCTTGGGACAGAGTCCGGCTTTCTTT,CATSRALGQSPAFF
TRBV6-5,.,.,TRBJ2-7,TGTGCCAGCAGTCTAGGGGGGGTTAATCCCTACGAGCAGTACTTC,CASSLGGVNPYEQYF
TRBV28,.,.,TRBJ2-6,TGTGCCAGCAGTTTATTCTCCTCTGGGGCCAACGTCCTGACTTTC,CASSLFSSGANVLTF
TRBV30,.,.,TRBJ1-1,TGTGCCTGGAGCCTCAGGGGGAACACTGAAGCTTTCTTT,CAWSLRGNTEAFF
TRBV5-8,TRBD1,.,TRBJ1-1,TGTGCCAGCAGCACAGGGACAGGGGCCACTGAAGCTTTCTTT,CASSTGTGATEAFF
TRBV6-1,.,.,TRBJ1-2,TGTGCCAGCAGGATCTCCCGGGTTGGGGACTATGGCTACACCTTC,CASRISRVGDYGYTF
TRBV9,.,once,TRBJ2-1,TGTGCCAGCAGCGTAGTCTGGGAGAGGAATGAGCAGTTCTTC,CASSVVWERNEQFF
TRBV7-6,.,.,TRBJ2-3,TGTGCCAGCAGCTTAGGGGGGGGCCGGAGAGATACGCAGTATTTT,CASSLGGGRRDTQYF
TRBV6-5,TRBD1,once,TRBJ1-1,TGTGCCAGCAGCGAGACAGGGGTCGGCACTGAAGCTTTCTTT,CASSETGVGTEAFF
TRBV6-6,.,.,TRBJ1-2,TGTGCCAGCAGTCGGGACACTGCCGATGGCTACACCTTC,CASSRDTADGYTF
TRBV7-2,.,.,TRBJ2-5,TGTGCCAGCAGCTCGGCCCCACAGGGAATGGAGACCCAGTACTTC,CASSSAPQGMETQYF
TRBV10-3,.,.,TRBJ1-6,TGTGCCATCAGTGAGTCTTCAGGGTTGAGCTCCTATAATTCACCCCTCCACTTT,CAISESSGLSSYNSPLHF
TRBV18,.,.,TRBJ2-3,TGTGCCAGCTCACCACCCGGGACAATCACAGATACGCAGTATTTT,CASSPPGTITDTQYF
TRBV28,TRBD2,.,TRBJ2-7,TGTGCCAGCACCCGGGGGGGGGACTACGAGCAGTACTTC,CASTRGGDYEQYF
TRBV5-1,TRBD1,once,TRBJ1-2,TGCGCCAGCAGCCTTATCGGAACGACGGGACAGTATGGCTACACCTTC,CASSLIGTTGQYGYTF